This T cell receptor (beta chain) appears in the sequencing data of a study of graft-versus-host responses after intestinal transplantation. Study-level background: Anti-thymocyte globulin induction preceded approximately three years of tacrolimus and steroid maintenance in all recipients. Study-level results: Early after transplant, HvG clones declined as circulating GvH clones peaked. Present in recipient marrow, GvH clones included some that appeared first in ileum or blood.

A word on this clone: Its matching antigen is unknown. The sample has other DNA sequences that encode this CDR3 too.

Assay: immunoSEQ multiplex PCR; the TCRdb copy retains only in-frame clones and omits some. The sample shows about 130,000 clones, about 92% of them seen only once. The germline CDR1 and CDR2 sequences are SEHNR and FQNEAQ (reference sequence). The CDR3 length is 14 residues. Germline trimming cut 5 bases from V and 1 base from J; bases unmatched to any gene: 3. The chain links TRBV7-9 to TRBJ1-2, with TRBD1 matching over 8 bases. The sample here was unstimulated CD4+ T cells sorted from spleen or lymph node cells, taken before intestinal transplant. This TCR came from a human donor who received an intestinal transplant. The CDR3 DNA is TGTGCCAGCAGCCGTGGACAGGGTAACTATGGCTACACCTTC. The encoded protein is CASSRGQGNYGYTF.